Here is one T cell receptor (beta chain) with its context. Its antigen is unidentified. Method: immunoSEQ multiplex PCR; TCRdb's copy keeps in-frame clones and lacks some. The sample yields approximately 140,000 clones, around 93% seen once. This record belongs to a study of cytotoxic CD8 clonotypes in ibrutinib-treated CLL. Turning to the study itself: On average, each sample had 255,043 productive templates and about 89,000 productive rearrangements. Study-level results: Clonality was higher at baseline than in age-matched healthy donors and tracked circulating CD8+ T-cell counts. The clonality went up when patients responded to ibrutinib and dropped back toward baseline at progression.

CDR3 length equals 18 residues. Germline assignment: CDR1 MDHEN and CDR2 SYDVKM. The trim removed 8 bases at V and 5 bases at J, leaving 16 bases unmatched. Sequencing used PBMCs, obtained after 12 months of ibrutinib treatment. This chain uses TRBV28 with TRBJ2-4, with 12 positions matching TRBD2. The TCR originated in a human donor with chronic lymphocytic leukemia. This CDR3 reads CASPGMLAGGPTENIQYF. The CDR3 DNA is TGTGCCAGCCCCGGTATGCTAGCGGGAGGGCCTACGGAAAACATTCAGTACTTC.